This T cell receptor (beta chain) was identified in a study of shared clonotypes between healthy human individuals. Study information: The composition of the donors was a couple of women and a few men aged 18 to 49. Every donor yielded three CD4 naive, three CD4 memory, two CD8 naive and one CD8 memory plate.

Splitting of CD4+ cells produced CD45RA+ naive and CD45RA-negative memory subsets. Method: immunoSEQ multiplex PCR; TCRdb's copy keeps in-frame clones and lacks some. The data hold approximately 2.5 million clones, with more than 80% observed a single time. V lost 3 bases, J lost 1 base, and 13 bases lay in between. CDR1 is LNHDA, CDR2 SQIVND, per germline (reference sequence). The CDR3 extends over 16 amino acids. The specimen was naive CD4+ T cells sorted from blood. Subset denoted: CD45RA+ positively selected. The chain couples TRBV19 to TRBJ1-5; perhaps TRBD1 as D (6 bases). This TCR derives from a man younger than 35 in good health. The CDR3 DNA reads as TGTGCCAGTAGTATCCAGGGGACGGGCAGCAATCAGCCCCAGCATTTT. Translating gives CASSIQGTGSNQPQHF. Combining the CDR3 with reference TRBV19 and TRBJ1-5 gives the whole variable domain DGGITQSPKYLFRKEGQNVTLSCEQNLNHDAMYWYRQDPGQGLRLIYYSQIVNDFQKGDIAEGYSVSREKKESFPLTVTSAQKNPTAFYLCASSIQGTGSNQPQHFGDGTRLSIL.